The 30 T cell receptor beta chains given below trace back to one sample, sequenced in a study of blood T cell repertoires in COVID-19. The method was immunoSEQ multiplex PCR; TCRdb's version includes in-frame clones alone and lacks a portion of them. The sample contains approximately 100,000 clones, 75% to 85% of which appear only once. The sample taken for sequencing was peripheral blood. These receptors were obtained from a man in his fifties or sixties with acute or convalescent COVID-19.

The gene calls are TRBV28 and TRBJ1-2, with D uncertain. The CDR3 sequence is 13 residues long. Germline V gives CDR1 MDHEN, CDR2 SYDVKM. V was pared by 7 bases and J by 8 bases, with 17 bases between. The CDR3 protein is CASTYEGPRGYTF. CDR3 DNA sequence: TGTGCCAGCACCTATGAGGGTCCGAGGGGCTACACCTTC.

The V gene is TRBV13, the J gene TRBJ2-1; 7 bases align to TRBD2. CDR1 is PRHDT and CDR2 is FYEKMQ in the germline V gene (reference sequence). V shed 8 bases and J 6 bases; nucleotides not matched to a gene: 7. This CDR3 region has 13 residues. CDR3 in DNA: TGTGCCAGCGGCGCTTGGGGGGGCAATGAGCAGTTCTTC. Its protein is CASGAWGGNEQFF.

This chain links TRBV9 with TRBJ1-5; 9 positions agree with TRBD1. Germline CDR1 SGDLS, CDR2 YYNGEE. CDR3 length: 14 amino acids. With V trimmed by 3 bases and J by 2 bases, 0 bases remained unmatched. The CDR3 loop is CASSGTGGNQPQHF. CDR3 DNA: TGTGCCAGCAGCGGGACAGGGGGCAATCAGCCCCAGCATTTT. Full variable domain (remainder filled in from reference TRBV9 and TRBJ1-5): DSGVTQTPKHLITATGQRVTLRCSPRSGDLSVYWYQQSLDQGLQFLIQYYNGEERAKGNILERFSAQQFPDLHSELNLSSLELGDSALYFCASSGTGGNQPQHFGDGTRLSIL.

The CDR3 nucleotides read TGTGCCAGCGCGGATGGCTATGGCTACACCTTC. The encoded protein is CASADGYGYTF. The V call is TRBV12-3 or TRBV12-4, the J call TRBJ1-2; D remains ambiguous. This CDR3 is 11 amino acids long. Trimming cost V 8 bases and J 4 bases, with 8 bases left between them.

In its sample, this clone was seen once. Here the CDR3 reads CASAENAGNTIYF. Here the CDR3 DNA reads TGTGCCAGCGCCGAAAATGCGGGAAACACCATATATTTT. The chain links TRBV6-6 to TRBJ1-3; D is unclear. Germline V gives CDR1 MNHNY, CDR2 SVGAGI (reference sequence). CDR3 size: 13 residues. V was pared by 8 bases and J by 4 bases, with 12 bases between.

This clone has a single count. The chain carries TRBV5-8 and TRBJ1-2, with unresolved D. Trimming removed 4 bases at V and 4 bases at J, with 20 bases between. This CDR3 has 16 residues. Per germline, CDR1 SGHTS and CDR2 YDEGEE. CDR3 residues: CASSEMRGAAAYGYTF. For the CDR3, the DNA is TGTGCCAGCAGCGAGATGCGGGGAGCCGCGGCCTATGGCTACACCTTC.

The chain couples TRBV7-2 to TRBJ2-3, with unresolved D. The germline gives CDR1 SGHTA, CDR2 FQGNSA. This CDR3 contains 12 residues. Trimming took off 1 base at V and 4 bases at J, with 3 bases between the two ends. Written as DNA, the CDR3 is TGTGCCAGCAGCTTAGTCTCAGATACGCAGTATTTT. Residues: CASSLVSDTQYF.

Details on this clone: A junction boundary mismatches the germline segment, possibly from a read error. This chain links TRBV6-1 with TRBJ1-1; the D gene is possibly TRBD1 (5 bases). CDR3 size: 13 residues. Germline CDR1 and CDR2: MNHNS and SASEGT. CDR3: CASREDRDTEAFF. CDR3 sequence (DNA): TGTGCCAGCAGAGAAGACAGAGACACTGAAGCTTTCTTT.

The count of this clone is one. The chain employs TRBV28 and TRBJ1-4; no definite D call. V was shortened by 8 bases and J by 16 bases, with 23 bases between the two germline ends. The CDR3 has 13 residues. CDR1 MDHEN and CDR2 SYDVKM come from the germline V gene. CDR3 sequence reads: CASGGKPKAIGFF. Written as DNA, the CDR3 is TGTGCCAGCGGAGGGAAACCCAAGGCAATCGGGTTTTTT.

This clone occurred a few times. This chain connects TRBV29-1 to TRBJ1-1; no reliable D call. Per the germline V gene, CDR1 is SQVTM and CDR2 is ANQGSEA. The CDR3 consists of 13 residues. V was shortened by 4 bases and J by 1 base, with 10 bases between the two germline ends. The CDR3 sequence is CSVAYSGNTEAFF. Here the CDR3 DNA reads TGCAGCGTTGCTTATTCAGGGAACACTGAAGCTTTCTTT.

The V gene is TRBV5-1, the J gene TRBJ1-2; D gene unclear. This CDR3 has 15 amino acids. V was shortened by 2 bases and J by 2 bases, with 13 bases between the two germline ends. The germline V gene has CDR1 SGHRS and CDR2 YFSETQ. The CDR3 coding sequence is TGCGCCAGCAGCTTTGTGGGCAGCCACAACTATGGCTACACCTTC. It is translated as CASSFVGSHNYGYTF.

The CDR3 region has the DNA TGTGCCAGCAGTTACTCTGGCGGGATTAACTATGGCTACACCTTC. It yields the protein CASSYSGGINYGYTF. The V and J genes are TRBV6-5 and TRBJ1-2; D remains ambiguous. The CDR3 is made up of 15 amino acids. V gave up 0 bases and J gave up 1 base, with 9 bases separating them. CDR1 MNHEY and CDR2 SVGAGI come from the germline V gene.

The chain combines TRBV10-2 with TRBJ2-2; weak D call: TRBD1 (5 bases). The ends were cut back, 2 bases at V and 4 bases at J, with 8 bases in the middle. The CDR3 length is 14 residues. Per the germline V gene, CDR1 is WSHSY and CDR2 is SAAADI. CDR3 sequence: CASSEGRATGELFF. The CDR3 nucleotides are TGCGCCAGCAGTGAGGGCAGGGCCACCGGGGAGCTGTTTTTT.

This clone turned up a few times. The genes are TRBV27 and TRBJ2-2; no firm D call. Trimming took off 3 bases at V and 5 bases at J, with 7 bases between the two ends. The germline V gene encodes CDR1 MNHEY and CDR2 SMNVEV (reference sequence). This CDR3 spans 13 amino acids. This CDR3 reads CASSFRETGELFF. The CDR3 DNA reads as TGTGCCAGCAGTTTTAGAGAAACCGGGGAGCTGTTTTTT.

J is TRBJ2-7 and V is TRBV6-5, with 11 bases aligning to TRBD2. Germline V lookup: CDR1 MNHEY, CDR2 SVGAGI. The CDR3 is 16 amino acids. V shed 0 bases, J shed 2 bases, and the junction held 3 bases outside the gene matches. CDR3 sequence: CASSYSSSGGPYEQYF. The CDR3, as DNA: TGTGCCAGCAGTTACTCTTCTAGCGGGGGGCCCTACGAGCAGTACTTC.

This clone was seen more than once but under ten times. This chain uses TRBV6-2 or TRBV6-3 with TRBJ1-5, with D maybe TRBD1 (5 bases). V was pared by 6 bases and J by 0 bases, with 18 bases between. The CDR3 loop spans 17 amino acids. Per germline, CDR1 MNHEY and CDR2 SVGEGT. The CDR3, as DNA: TGTGCCAGCAGCTTCCTCCCGGCAGGGTATAGCAATCAGCCCCAGCATTTT. This translates into CASSFLPAGYSNQPQHF.

The genes are TRBV4-1 and TRBJ2-5; 7 bases fit TRBD2. Germline assignment: CDR1 MGHRA and CDR2 YSYEKL. The CDR3 covers 16 residues. The V and J ends lost 3 bases and 5 bases, in that order; junction bases with no gene match: 12. The CDR3 DNA reads as TGCGCCAGCAGCCAGCTCGGGAGGCGAGGGCGGGAGACCCAGTACTTC. Translation: CASSQLGRRGRETQYF.

J is TRBJ2-6 and V is TRBV11-2; possibly TRBD1 for D (6 bases). This CDR3 spans 18 amino acids. Germline values: CDR1 SGHAT, CDR2 FQNNGV. Between the trimmed V and J ends, which lost 4 bases and 4 bases, there was a span of 20 bases. CDR3 coding DNA: TGTGCCAGCAGCTCAGGGCAGGGCAGGGGTTCGGGGGCCAACGTCCTGACTTTC. Its protein is CASSSGQGRGSGANVLTF. Filled out from reference TRBV11-2 and TRBJ2-6, the complete variable domain reads EAGVAQSPRYKIIEKRQSVAFWCNPISGHATLYWYQQILGQGPKLLIQFQNNGVVDDSQLPKDRFSAERLKGVDSTLKIQPAKLEDSAVYLCASSSGQGRGSGANVLTFGAGSRLTVL.

This chain connects TRBV7-9 to TRBJ1-1; a possible D gene is TRBD1 (6 bases). V lost 4 bases to trimming and J lost 10 bases, with 16 bases between them. The CDR3 has 13 residues. Looked up from germline, CDR1 is SEHNR and CDR2 is FQNEAQ (reference sequence). CDR3 in amino acids: CASSSRGGAGAFF. CDR3 nucleotide sequence: TGTGCCAGCAGCTCGCGGGGGGGCGCGGGAGCTTTCTTT.

The J gene is TRBJ1-6, the V gene TRBV28; D is ambiguous. Trimming took off 8 bases at V and 7 bases at J, with 15 bases between the two ends. CDR1 and CDR2 from the germline V gene are MDHEN and SYDVKM. The CDR3 runs to 14 residues. The CDR3 DNA is TGTGCCAGCCTTCTCCGTCGTTTGAATTCACCCCTCCACTTT. Translated, it gives CASLLRRLNSPLHF.

The chain carries TRBV5-4 and TRBJ1-2; 8 bases line up with TRBD1. The CDR3 covers 14 residues. Trimming cost V 3 bases and J 8 bases; bases outside gene matches: 9. Germline lookup yields CDR1 SGHNT and CDR2 YYREEE (reference sequence). The CDR3 reads CASSWVRGREGYTF. CDR3 in DNA: TGTGCCAGCAGCTGGGTCAGGGGGCGCGAAGGCTACACCTTC.

The J gene is TRBJ1-4, the V gene TRBV6-5; 9 bases agree with TRBD1. V dropped 6 bases and J dropped 8; count of bases not matched to a gene: 7. The CDR3 is made up of 14 amino acids. The germline V gene encodes CDR1 MNHEY and CDR2 SVGAGI. CDR3 loop: CASRKDRGREKLFF. Written as DNA, the CDR3 is TGTGCCAGCAGGAAGGACAGGGGTCGAGAAAAACTGTTTTTT.

V and J are TRBV7-2 and TRBJ2-1, with D possibly matching TRBD1 (5 bases). V dropped 5 bases and J dropped 1 base, with 12 bases sitting between them. The CDR3 has 15 residues. Germline V gene data show CDR1 as SGHTA and CDR2 as FQGNSA. The chain's CDR3 is CASSPERQSYNEQFF. The CDR3 bases are TGTGCCAGCAGCCCCGAACGACAGTCCTACAATGAGCAGTTCTTC.

This clone was observed a handful of times. The DNA for the CDR3 is TGCAGTGCTAGCACAAACTATGGCTACACCTTC. Residues: CSASTNYGYTF. The chain carries TRBV20-1 and TRBJ1-2; no clear D gene. V was pared by 3 bases and J by 2 bases, with 4 bases between. The CDR3 sequence is 11 residues long. The germline gives CDR1 DFQATT, CDR2 SNEGSKA (reference sequence).

The rearrangement uses TRBV5-4 and TRBJ1-1; 7 bases fit TRBD1. Germline CDR1 and CDR2: SGHNT and YYREEE (reference sequence). The CDR3 extends over 16 amino acids. J lost 2 bases, V lost 1 base, and 8 bases had no gene match. CDR3 in DNA: TGTGCCAGCAGCTTGAAGTTGCCAGGGGGTAACACTGAAGCTTTCTTT. Its protein product is CASSLKLPGGNTEAFF. Full variable domain (rest looked up from reference TRBV5-4 and TRBJ1-1): ETGVTQSPTHLIKTRGQQVTLRCSSQSGHNTVSWYQQALGQGPQFIFQYYREEENGRGNFPPRFSGLQFPNYSSELNVNALELDDSALYLCASSLKLPGGNTEAFFGQGTRLTVV.

V and J are TRBV12-3 or TRBV12-4 and TRBJ2-1; D perhaps matches TRBD2 (5 bases). This CDR3 is 13 amino acids long. V shed 3 bases and J shed 5 bases, with 8 bases lying between them. Here the CDR3 DNA reads TGTGCCAGCAGTTTGTTAGCGAACAATGAGCAGTTCTTC. Its translation is CASSLLANNEQFF.

The rearrangement uses TRBV7-2 and TRBJ2-5, with 7 bases lining up with TRBD2. Germline CDR1 SGHTA, CDR2 FQGNSA. The J segment lost 4 bases and the V segment lost 3 bases, leaving 8 bases of the junction unmatched. The CDR3 runs 15 residues. CDR3 region: CASSFGGVGGETQYF. CDR3 nucleotide sequence: TGTGCCAGCAGCTTTGGGGGGGTCGGGGGAGAGACCCAGTACTTC. Filled out from reference TRBV7-2 and TRBJ2-5, the complete variable domain reads GAGVSQSPSNKVTEKGKDVELRCDPISGHTALYWYRQSLGQGLEFLIYFQGNSAPDKSGLPSDRFSAERTGGSVSTLTIQRTQQEDSAVYLCASSFGGVGGETQYFGPGTRLLVL.

J is TRBJ2-4 and V is TRBV5-1; 7 bases fit TRBD1. Germline CDR1 SGHRS, CDR2 YFSETQ. This CDR3 region has 15 residues. V shed 1 base and J 6 bases; nucleotides not matched to a gene: 7. CDR3 nucleotide sequence: TGCGCCAGCAGCTTGTTCTTCGGACAGGCAAACATTCAGTACTTC. It encodes CASSLFFGQANIQYF.

The chain combines TRBV7-9 with TRBJ2-3, with D perhaps matching TRBD1 (6 bases). Germline CDR1 reads SEHNR; CDR2 reads FQNEAQ (reference sequence). The CDR3 covers 13 residues. Trimming left V 1 base short and J 4 bases short, with 6 bases between. CDR3 residues: CASSLGTADTQYF. In nucleotides, the CDR3 is TGTGCCAGCAGCTTAGGGACAGCAGATACGCAGTATTTT.

The J gene is TRBJ1-3, the V gene TRBV7-9; D gene unclear. The CDR3 loop spans 15 amino acids. V gave up 4 bases and J gave up 6 bases, with 16 bases separating them. CDR1 is SEHNR and CDR2 is FQNEAQ in the germline V gene (reference sequence). CDR3 DNA sequence: TGTGCCAGCAGCTCCGGGTCCGGTCTGGAAAACACCATATATTTT. This gives the protein CASSSGSGLENTIYF.